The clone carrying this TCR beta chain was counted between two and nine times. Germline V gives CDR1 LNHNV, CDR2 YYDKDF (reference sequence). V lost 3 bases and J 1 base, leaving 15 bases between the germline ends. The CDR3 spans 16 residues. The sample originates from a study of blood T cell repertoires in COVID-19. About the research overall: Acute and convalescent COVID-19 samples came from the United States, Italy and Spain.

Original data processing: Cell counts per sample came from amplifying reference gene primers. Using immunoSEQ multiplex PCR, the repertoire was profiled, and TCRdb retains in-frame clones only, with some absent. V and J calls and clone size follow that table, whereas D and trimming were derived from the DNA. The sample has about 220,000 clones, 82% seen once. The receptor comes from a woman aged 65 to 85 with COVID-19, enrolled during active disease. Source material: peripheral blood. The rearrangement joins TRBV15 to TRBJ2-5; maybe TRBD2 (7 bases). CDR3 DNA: TGTGCCACCAGCAGGGCGCCCGGGGGGCTCCAAGAGACCCAGTACTTC. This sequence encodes CATSRAPGGLQETQYF.